The 27 T cell receptor beta chains presented below share a single source sample, sequenced in a study of blood T cell repertoires in COVID-19. Some clones are missing from TCRdb's copy, which holds only in-frame ones; the method was immunoSEQ multiplex PCR. The sample holds under 130,000 clones; roughly 87% are singletons and the top ten take 6.2%. The sample taken for sequencing was peripheral blood. All receptors come from a human donor in a cohort sampled during active COVID-19.

Concerning this clone itself: Additional DNA sequences in this sample encode the identical CDR3. The V call is TRBV30, the J call TRBJ1-4; D call uncertain. Germline CDR1 and CDR2: GTSNPN and SVGIG (reference sequence). V lost 0 bases to trimming and J lost 4 bases, with 6 bases between them. The CDR3 loop spans 13 amino acids. The CDR3 DNA reads TGTGCCTGGAGTGTGCGGCATAATGAAAAACTGTTTTTT. Translating it yields CAWSVRHNEKLFF.

This chain uses TRBV30 with TRBJ2-5; TRBD2 agrees at 8 bases. Losses at the gene ends were 7 bases for V and 5 bases for J; bases not matched to a gene: 3. The length of the CDR3 is 11 residues. The germline V gene has CDR1 GTSNPN and CDR2 SVGIG (reference sequence). CDR3 sequence reads: CAFRGGETQYF. The CDR3 bases are TGTGCCTTCCGGGGGGGCGAGACCCAGTACTTC.

This sequence joins TRBV30 and TRBJ1-6; D possibly corresponds to TRBD1 (6 bases). This CDR3 is built from 19 residues. V was clipped by 0 bases and J by 9 bases, with 27 bases between them. CDR1 is GTSNPN, CDR2 SVGIG, per germline (reference sequence). CDR3 region: CAWSVTSDRSGRWSSPLHF. In DNA, the CDR3 is TGTGCCTGGAGTGTTACCAGTGACAGGTCCGGGAGGTGGTCTTCACCCCTCCACTTT.

V and J are TRBV28 and TRBJ2-7, with D unclear. Germline V gene sequence: CDR1 MDHEN, CDR2 SYDVKM. V was shortened by 4 bases and J by 13 bases, with 17 bases between the two germline ends. The CDR3 contains 12 residues. The CDR3 DNA is TGTGCCAGCAGTTCCTCCGACATTACTTTATACTTC. Its translation is CASSSSDITLYF.

There are a few counts of this clone. The sample carries other DNA sequences with the same CDR3. V and J are TRBV7-3 and TRBJ2-3, with 8 bases lining up with TRBD1. Trimming removed 3 bases from V and 0 bases from J; junction bases left unmatched: 5. The V gene's germline CDR1 is SGHTA and CDR2 FQGTGA. This CDR3 has 16 amino acids. CDR3 nucleotides: TGTGCCAGCAGCTTTTTAACAGGGGGGAGCACAGATACGCAGTATTTT. Protein: CASSFLTGGSTDTQYF.

The rearrangement joins TRBV5-6 to TRBJ2-5; D uncertain. CDR1 is SGHDT and CDR2 is YYEEEE in the germline V gene. The length of the CDR3 is 12 residues. V was clipped by 4 bases and J by 5 bases, with 9 bases between them. Written as DNA, the CDR3 is TGTGCCAGCAGCCGATTTCGGGAGACCCAGTACTTC. Translating it yields CASSRFRETQYF.

The rearrangement joins TRBV28 to TRBJ2-5, with 7 bases that match TRBD1. Germline CDR1 reads MDHEN; CDR2 reads SYDVKM. The CDR3 covers 16 residues. V gave up 5 bases and J gave up 1 base; unmatched junction bases: 10. The CDR3 DNA is TGTGCCAGCAGTACCCCCGGGACAGACCCCCAAGAGACCCAGTACTTC. Translated, it gives CASSTPGTDPQETQYF.

In this sample, this clone turned up a few times. The J gene is TRBJ2-5, the V gene TRBV3-1 (or the pseudogene TRBV3-2); TRBD2 is a possible D gene (5 bases). The CDR3 contains 16 residues. V was cut by 0 bases and J by 0 bases, with 11 bases left in between. Germline CDR1 reads LGHDT; CDR2 reads YNNKEL (reference sequence). In DNA form, the CDR3 reads TGTGCCAGCAGCCAAGAATTTTCGGGGTACCAAGAGACCCAGTACTTC. Its protein is CASSQEFSGYQETQYF.

The chain recombines TRBV7-2 with TRBJ2-2; 11 nucleotides align to TRBD2. The CDR3 has 18 amino acids. The V segment lost 2 bases and the J segment 2 bases; nucleotides outside the gene matches: 7. The germline V gene has CDR1 SGHTA and CDR2 FQGNSA. CDR3 coding DNA: TGTGCCAGCAGCTTAACGGGTAGCGGGGGGGCAAACACCGGGGAGCTGTTTTTT. As protein: CASSLTGSGGANTGELFF.

The chain links TRBV7-9 to TRBJ1-1, with TRBD1 identical over 12 bases. The V gene end was trimmed by 5 bases and the J gene end by 6 bases; junction bases not matched to a gene: 13. Looked up from germline, CDR1 is SEHNR and CDR2 is FQNEAQ (reference sequence). This CDR3 spans 17 amino acids. In DNA, the CDR3 is TGTGCCAGCAGCCCTGGGACAGGGGGCGAAAACGGCCCTGAAGCTTTCTTT. Amino acids: CASSPGTGGENGPEAFF.

The chain joins TRBV5-4 to TRBJ1-4; D is ambiguous. Germline V CDR1 and CDR2: SGHNT, YYREEE (reference sequence). Trimming stripped 3 bases from V and 4 bases from J, with 16 bases between. The CDR3 extends over 16 amino acids. The CDR3 nucleotides read TGTGCCAGCAGCTCCTCCAGTACCAGAAGTAATGAAAAACTGTTTTTT. Protein: CASSSSSTRSNEKLFF.

The V call is TRBV5-1, the J call TRBJ2-3, with a tentative D call TRBD2 (5 bases). Trimming pared 3 bases from V and 0 bases from J, leaving 14 bases between. The CDR3 runs 16 residues. Germline loops: CDR1 SGHRS, CDR2 YFSETQ. The CDR3 bases are TGCGCCAGCAGCTACTCCGACTACTCTAGCACAGATACGCAGTATTTT. Its protein product is CASSYSDYSSTDTQYF.

This clone was seen just once. The chain uses TRBV15 and TRBJ1-2; weak D call: TRBD1 (6 bases). V lost 1 base and J 1 base, leaving 10 bases between the germline ends. This CDR3 region has 15 residues. Per germline, CDR1 LNHNV and CDR2 YYDKDF (reference sequence). The CDR3 nucleotides are TGTGCCACCAGCAGAGGACGAGGGGGTAACTATGGCTACACCTTC. Translating it yields CATSRGRGGNYGYTF. Complete variable domain (other parts from reference TRBV15 and TRBJ1-2): DAMVIQNPRYQVTQFGKPVTLSCSQTLNHNVMYWYQQKSSQAPKLLFHYYDKDFNNEADTPDNFQSRRPNTSFCFLDIRSPGLGDTAMYLCATSRGRGGNYGYTFGSGTRLTVV.

This clone was picked up one time. The V and J genes are TRBV10-3 and TRBJ1-3; maybe TRBD1 (5 bases). The CDR3 spans 14 residues. Germline CDR1 and CDR2: ENHRY and SYGVKD. Trimming took 4 bases from V and 0 from J, leaving 7 bases between them. The CDR3 bases are TGTGCCATCAGTGGGGGCCGCTCTGGAAACACCATATATTTT. Its protein is CAISGGRSGNTIYF.

A single count supports this clone. The chain recombines TRBV4-1 with TRBJ1-1; 8 nucleotides agree with TRBD1. The V and J ends lost 0 bases and 0 bases, in that order; junction bases with no gene match: 3. This CDR3 contains 16 residues. Germline V CDR1 and CDR2: MGHRA, YSYEKL. The DNA for the CDR3 is TGCGCCAGCAGCCAAGATCGGGACAGGTTGAACACTGAAGCTTTCTTT. Its translation: CASSQDRDRLNTEAFF.

The rearrangement links TRBV12-5 to TRBJ2-6; 8 positions match TRBD2. Trimming cost V 7 bases and J 0 bases; bases outside gene matches: 8. The CDR3 runs to 17 residues. Germline CDR1 is LGHNT and CDR2 is FRNRAP. This chain's CDR3 is CASASRGGASGANVLTF. The CDR3 bases are TGTGCTAGTGCATCCCGGGGGGGAGCCTCTGGGGCCAACGTCCTGACTTTC. The complete variable domain, with remaining parts taken from reference TRBV12-5 and TRBJ2-6, reads DARVTQTPRHKVTEMGQEVTMRCQPILGHNTVFWYRQTMMQGLELLAYFRNRAPLDDSGMPKDRFSAEMPDATLATLKIQPSEPRDSAVYFCASASRGGASGANVLTFGAGSRLTVL.

The chain carries TRBV19 and TRBJ1-1; 8 bases align to TRBD1. The V gene's germline CDR1 is LNHDA and CDR2 SQIVND (reference sequence). The CDR3 has 17 residues. V gave up 1 base and J gave up 3 bases; unmatched junction bases: 10. CDR3 coding DNA: TGTGCCAGTAGTATAGGACCGGCAGGGGGCAGATACACTGAAGCTTTCTTT. Translating it yields CASSIGPAGGRYTEAFF.

The chain combines TRBV29-1 with TRBJ1-2; possibly TRBD1 for D (6 bases). Between the trimmed V and J ends, which lost 8 bases and 4 bases, there was a span of 17 bases. From germline, CDR1 is SQVTM and CDR2 ANQGSEA. The CDR3 runs 13 residues. CDR3 nucleotides: TGCAGCATAAAGGACAGCAATCTCTATGGCTACACCTTC. This translates into CSIKDSNLYGYTF.

The chain joins TRBV3-1 (or the pseudogene TRBV3-2) to TRBJ2-3, with TRBD2 matching over 10 bases. V was pared by 5 bases and J by 0 bases, with 5 bases of the junction left unmatched. Per the germline V gene, CDR1 is LGHDT and CDR2 is YNNKEL (reference sequence). The CDR3 runs 16 residues. The CDR3 loop is CASSLSGRASTDTQYF. In nucleotides, the CDR3 is TGTGCCAGCAGCTTAAGCGGGAGGGCTAGCACAGATACGCAGTATTTT.

The DNA of the CDR3 is TGTGCCAGCAGTTCCCCGTCCTACAGGGGGCAGGATGGCTACACCTTC. This translates into CASSSPSYRGQDGYTF. The chain employs TRBV27 and TRBJ1-2; 9 bases map to TRBD1. Trimming at V came to 4 bases and at J to 6 bases, leaving 12 bases not matched to a gene. This CDR3 has 16 residues. Germline V gene lookup returns CDR1 MNHEY and CDR2 SMNVEV (reference sequence).

The chain has TRBV28 and TRBJ2-3; D is ambiguous. V was shortened by 5 bases and J by 2 bases, with 5 bases between the two germline ends. The CDR3 contains 12 residues. Germline values: CDR1 MDHEN, CDR2 SYDVKM. The CDR3 here is CASSPNTDTQYF. The CDR3 DNA sequence: TGTGCCAGCAGTCCTAACACAGATACGCAGTATTTT.

The chain joins TRBV28 to TRBJ2-1, with TRBD2 matching over 11 bases. V lost 6 bases to trimming and J lost 6 bases; unmatched junction nucleotides: 7. CDR3 size: 15 residues. The germline CDR1 and CDR2 sequences are MDHEN and SYDVKM. The CDR3 DNA is TGTGCCAGCAGGCGTAGCGGGAGGGCCTTCAATGAGCAGTTCTTC. This codes for CASRRSGRAFNEQFF.

The gene calls are TRBV21-1 and TRBJ1-4. TRBV21-1 is reported as a pseudogene. The CDR3 covers 15 residues. The CDR3 here is CASSKSGTTNEKLFF. In DNA, the CDR3 is TGTGCCAGCAGCAAATCGGGGACAACTAATGAAAAACTGTTTTTT.

The genes are TRBV9 and TRBJ2-3; D may be TRBD2 (5 bases). Trimming removed 6 bases at V and 5 bases at J, with 16 bases between. Germline assignment: CDR1 SGDLS and CDR2 YYNGEE. This CDR3 is built from 14 residues. Here the CDR3 reads CASNLWGVGDTQYF. The CDR3 region has the DNA TGTGCCAGCAACCTTTGGGGAGTTGGAGATACGCAGTATTTT.

The chain carries TRBV5-1 and TRBJ1-1; D perhaps matches TRBD1 (6 bases). Deletions cut 0 bases from V and 3 bases from J, with 9 bases between. CDR1 SGHRS and CDR2 YFSETQ come from the germline V gene. CDR3 length: 14 residues. The CDR3 DNA is TGCGCCAGCAGCTTGGGGACAGCGGACACTGAAGCTTTCTTT. Its translation is CASSLGTADTEAFF.

The count of this clone is one. The gene calls are TRBV11-2 and TRBJ2-7; 12 nucleotides align to TRBD2. Trimming removed 5 bases from V and 4 bases from J; junction bases left unmatched: 6. The germline V gene encodes CDR1 SGHAT and CDR2 FQNNGV. This CDR3 is built from 15 residues. The CDR3 DNA is TGTGCCAGCAGCCCCACCGGGACTAGCGGGTACGAGCAGTACTTC. Its translation: CASSPTGTSGYEQYF.

The chain carries TRBV10-2 and TRBJ2-1, with D perhaps TRBD1 (6 bases). This CDR3 comprises 18 residues. CDR1 and CDR2 (germline): WSHSY, SAAADI. Trimming left V 0 bases short and J 7 bases short, with 22 bases between. The DNA of the CDR3 is TGCGCCAGCAGTGAGTCTCGCGCAACAGGGTTAGGATTAAATGAGCAGTTCTTC. Translating it yields CASSESRATGLGLNEQFF.